One and the same sample provided the 32 T cell receptor beta chains below, sequenced in a study of OX40 agonist ivuxolimab in advanced cancers. The method was immunoSEQ multiplex PCR; TCRdb's version includes in-frame clones alone and lacks a portion of them. The top ten clones hold 1.5% to 2% of a sample with 60,000 to 85,000 clones, just under 85% of them seen once. This material consisted of CD4+ or CD8+ T cells sorted from blood, taken in a trial of the OX40 agonist ivuxolimab. The receptors originated from an adult with an advanced solid tumor such as melanoma, head and neck, liver or kidney cancer.

The chain employs TRBV28 and TRBJ2-5; the match to TRBD2 covers 7 bases. The CDR3 spans 14 residues. Losses at the gene ends were 11 bases for V and 5 bases for J; bases not matched to a gene: 14. Per the germline V gene, CDR1 is MDHEN and CDR2 is SYDVKM. For the CDR3, the DNA is TGTGCCGGAAAAAAGGGCGGGAGTGAGGAGACCCAGTACTTC. It specifies CAGKKGGSEETQYF.

The chain couples TRBV30 to TRBJ2-3, with D hard to call. CDR3 length equals 11 residues. The germline CDR1 and CDR2 sequences are GTSNPN and SVGIG (reference sequence). V was pared by 1 base and J by 10 bases, with 9 bases between. The CDR3 DNA reads TGTGCCTGGAGTGCCAAGGACGCGCAGTATTTT. It is translated as CAWSAKDAQYF.

In regard to this clone: The sample contains more than one DNA sequence encoding this CDR3. The V and J genes are TRBV4-2 and TRBJ2-7, with D possibly matching TRBD2 (5 bases). The CDR3 has 13 amino acids. Trimming took 4 bases from V and 1 from J, leaving 8 bases between them. Germline CDR1 reads LGHNA; CDR2 reads YNFKEQ. The CDR3 sequence is CASSRTSSYEQYF. The CDR3, as DNA: TGTGCCAGCAGCCGGACTTCATCCTACGAGCAGTACTTC.

Only a few counts were recorded for this clone. V is TRBV5-1 and J is TRBJ1-6; D unresolved. The CDR3 has 16 residues. Looked up from germline, CDR1 is SGHRS and CDR2 is YFSETQ. V lost 0 bases to trimming and J lost 5 bases, with 12 bases between them. This chain's CDR3 is CASSLVGTPNNSPLHF. Here the CDR3 DNA reads TGCGCCAGCAGCTTGGTTGGAACGCCCAATAATTCACCCCTCCACTTT.

V is TRBV11-2 and J is TRBJ2-2; D unresolved. Trimming shortened V by 3 bases and J by 5 bases, and 7 bases separated the two germline ends. There are 13 residues in the CDR3. The germline CDR1 and CDR2 sequences are SGHAT and FQNNGV. This CDR3 reads CASSLQGTGELFF. The CDR3 DNA sequence: TGTGCCAGCAGCTTGCAAGGAACCGGGGAGCTGTTTTTT.

V is TRBV25-1 and J is TRBJ1-3; a possible D gene is TRBD1 (6 bases). The CDR3 is made up of 15 amino acids. CDR1 and CDR2 from the germline V gene are MGHDK and SYGVNS. V lost 4 bases to trimming and J lost 2 bases, with 12 bases between them. CDR3 bases: TGTGCCAGCAGTGCCAGGGGAAGAGCTGGAAACACCATATATTTT. Translated, it gives CASSARGRAGNTIYF.

The chain employs TRBV7-3 and TRBJ2-3; the D is unclear. Germline V gene data show CDR1 as SGHTA and CDR2 as FQGTGA. This CDR3 is built from 12 residues. V lost 5 bases to trimming and J lost 3 bases, with 6 bases between them. The CDR3: CASSPATDTQYF. The CDR3 DNA reads TGTGCCAGCAGCCCGGCAACAGATACGCAGTATTTT.

V gene TRBV28 combines with J gene TRBJ1-1, with a tentative D call TRBD1 (6 bases). Trimming pared 4 bases from V and 7 bases from J, leaving 13 bases between. Germline CDR1 MDHEN, CDR2 SYDVKM. The CDR3 is made up of 13 amino acids. CDR3 sequence (DNA): TGTGCCAGCAGTTATCAGGGGTACGGTGAAGCTTTCTTT. Translation gives CASSYQGYGEAFF.

This clone was seen a single time. The gene calls are TRBV27 and TRBJ1-1; D call uncertain. The CDR3 covers 13 residues. CDR1 is MNHEY and CDR2 is SMNVEV in the germline V gene (reference sequence). Trimming took 5 bases from V and 9 from J, leaving 16 bases between them. The CDR3 DNA follows: TGTGCCAGCAGTGCATTGGATGGGAGGAAAGCTTTCTTT. Translated, it gives CASSALDGRKAFF.

Of note for this clone: Different DNA sequences within this sample yield the same CDR3. This sequence joins TRBV30 and TRBJ1-2; a possible D gene is TRBD1 (6 bases). Trimming shortened V by 2 bases and J by 3 bases, and 16 bases separated the two germline ends. Germline V lookup: CDR1 GTSNPN, CDR2 SVGIG (reference sequence). CDR3 size: 15 residues. CDR3: CAWSLGRGGYYGYTF. In DNA, the CDR3 is TGTGCCTGGAGTTTGGGTCGGGGGGGCTACTATGGCTACACCTTC.

This clone was picked up a small number of times. The chain couples TRBV14 to TRBJ2-7; the D is unclear. This CDR3 contains 11 residues. V lost 4 bases and J lost 2, with 3 bases in between. The germline gives CDR1 SGHDN, CDR2 FVKESK. The DNA for the CDR3 is TGTGCCAGCAGCCTAGCCTACGAGCAGTACTTC. The encoded protein is CASSLAYEQYF.

CDR3 coding DNA: TGTGCCGGAGGTCCGTGGCGGAACACCGGGGAGCTGTTTTTT. It codes for CAGGPWRNTGELFF. V usage is TRBV28 and J usage is TRBJ2-2, with D possibly being TRBD2 (5 bases). The CDR3 is 14 residues long. Trimming removed 11 bases at V and 1 base at J, with 14 bases between. Germline CDR1 and CDR2: MDHEN and SYDVKM.

V is TRBV12-5 and J is TRBJ1-1, with D possibly TRBD1 on 6 matching bases. V gave up 10 bases and J gave up 2 bases, with 14 bases separating them. The CDR3 totals 13 residues. Per the germline V gene, CDR1 is LGHNT and CDR2 is FRNRAP. The CDR3 DNA reads TGTGCTACCGCCTGGGGGGCTAACACTGAAGCTTTCTTT. It codes for CATAWGANTEAFF.

The chain combines TRBV2 with TRBJ2-2; 7 nucleotides line up with TRBD1. Germline V lookup: CDR1 SNHLY, CDR2 FYNNEI. V gave up 6 bases and J gave up 5 bases; unmatched junction bases: 6. The CDR3 contains 14 residues. The CDR3 DNA is TGTGCCAGCAGAAGGGACAGTGAGACCGGGGAGCTGTTTTTT. Translation gives CASRRDSETGELFF. The full variable domain, in which reference TRBV2 and TRBJ2-2 provide the parts outside the CDR3, is EPEVTQTPSHQVTQMGQEVILRCVPISNHLYFYWYRQILGQKVEFLVSFYNNEISEKSEIFDDQFSVERPDGSNFTLKIRSTKLEDSAMYFCASRRDSETGELFFGEGSRLTVL.

The chain links TRBV27 to TRBJ2-5; maybe TRBD2 (5 bases). The germline V gene encodes CDR1 MNHEY and CDR2 SMNVEV (reference sequence). This CDR3 is built from 12 residues. V lost 8 bases and J 3 bases, leaving 10 bases between the germline ends. CDR3 nucleotides: TGTGCCAGCCGTGACTACAAAGAGACCCAGTACTTC. Its protein is CASRDYKETQYF.

This chain connects TRBV7-8 to TRBJ1-6; 7 bases map to TRBD1. Germline values: CDR1 SGHVS, CDR2 FQNEAQ. The V segment lost 3 bases and the J segment 8 bases; nucleotides outside the gene matches: 1. CDR3 length: 13 residues. The CDR3 nucleotides are TGTGCCAGCAGCTTCGGACAGGATTCACCCCTCCACTTT. This translates into CASSFGQDSPLHF.

Here the CDR3 DNA reads TGTGCCAGTAGTCCGTTCGGGACTAGCTTAGCCGGGGAGCTGTTTTTT. This gives the protein CASSPFGTSLAGELFF. The chain couples TRBV19 to TRBJ2-2, with TRBD2 identical over 9 bases. With 5 bases clipped from V and 6 bases from J, the junction kept 10 bases outside the gene matches. Germline V lookup: CDR1 LNHDA, CDR2 SQIVND (reference sequence). The CDR3 spans 16 residues.

The chain links TRBV19 to TRBJ2-1; D unresolved. The CDR3 loop spans 12 amino acids. Trimming took 6 bases from V and 8 from J, leaving 11 bases between them. The germline V gene has CDR1 LNHDA and CDR2 SQIVND (reference sequence). The CDR3 sequence: CASSTSGYEQFF. For the CDR3, the DNA is TGTGCCAGTAGCACCTCTGGGTATGAGCAGTTCTTC. The full variable domain, its missing parts supplied by reference TRBV19 and TRBJ2-1, is DGGITQSPKYLFRKEGQNVTLSCEQNLNHDAMYWYRQDPGQGLRLIYYSQIVNDFQKGDIAEGYSVSREKKESFPLTVTSAQKNPTAFYLCASSTSGYEQFFGPGTRLTVL.

The chain carries TRBV13 and TRBJ2-1; 8 bases are a match to TRBD1. Unmatched junction bases numbered 7, after V lost 4 bases and J lost 5 bases. The germline CDR1 and CDR2 sequences are PRHDT and FYEKMQ (reference sequence). The CDR3 has 15 amino acids. CDR3 nucleotide sequence: TGTGCCAGCAGCTCACTGACAGGGGAGCACAATGAGCAGTTCTTC. Its translation is CASSSLTGEHNEQFF. Full variable domain (rest looked up from reference TRBV13 and TRBJ2-1): AAGVIQSPRHLIKEKRETATLKCYPIPRHDTVYWYQQGPGQDPQFLISFYEKMQSDKGSIPDRFSAQQFSDYHSELNMSSLELGDSALYFCASSSLTGEHNEQFFGPGTRLTVL.

The chain carries TRBV19 and TRBJ1-5; 7 nucleotides align to TRBD1. From germline, CDR1 is LNHDA and CDR2 SQIVND (reference sequence). The J segment lost 3 bases and the V segment lost 4 bases, leaving 3 bases of the junction unmatched. This CDR3 comprises 14 residues. The DNA of the CDR3 is TGTGCCAGTAGTAACAGGGGTTACAATCAGCCCCAGCATTTT. Translation: CASSNRGYNQPQHF.

The rearrangement uses TRBV5-4 and TRBJ2-7, with 7 positions matching TRBD1. Unmatched junction bases numbered 16, after V lost 5 bases and J lost 5 bases. The CDR3 has 16 amino acids. Germline V gene lookup returns CDR1 SGHNT and CDR2 YYREEE (reference sequence). The CDR3 bases are TGTGCCAGCAGATCGGGGCGGCGGACAGGAGGCGACGAGCAGTACTTC. It encodes CASRSGRRTGGDEQYF.

The rearrangement links TRBV27 to TRBJ2-1, with TRBD1 identical over 7 bases. Germline V lookup: CDR1 MNHEY, CDR2 SMNVEV (reference sequence). The CDR3 runs 13 residues. V dropped 5 bases and J dropped 13; count of bases not matched to a gene: 11. Here the CDR3 DNA reads TGTGCCAGCAGTATCGGGACAGATCAATCTCAGTTCTTC. Encoded protein: CASSIGTDQSQFF.

The V and J genes are TRBV6-6 and TRBJ1-5, with TRBD1 as a possible D gene (6 bases). CDR3 length: 16 residues. V lost 0 bases, J lost 0 bases, and 9 bases lay in between. The germline V gene encodes CDR1 MNHNY and CDR2 SVGAGI (reference sequence). The CDR3 bases are TGTGCCAGCAGTTACTCGGACAGTTATAGCAATCAGCCCCAGCATTTT. Encoded protein: CASSYSDSYSNQPQHF.

V gene TRBV19 combines with J gene TRBJ2-3; the D is unclear. Germline V gene sequence: CDR1 LNHDA, CDR2 SQIVND (reference sequence). CDR3 size: 13 residues. V lost 6 bases and J lost 6, with 13 bases in between. CDR3 sequence (DNA): TGTGCCAGTAGGACGGACCTGGGGGATACGCAGTATTTT. This sequence encodes CASRTDLGDTQYF. The full variable domain, rest sourced from reference TRBV19 and TRBJ2-3, is DGGITQSPKYLFRKEGQNVTLSCEQNLNHDAMYWYRQDPGQGLRLIYYSQIVNDFQKGDIAEGYSVSREKKESFPLTVTSAQKNPTAFYLCASRTDLGDTQYFGPGTRLTVL.

The chain employs TRBV10-3 and TRBJ1-2; a weak D match, TRBD1 (6 bases). From germline, CDR1 is ENHRY and CDR2 SYGVKD. The ends were cut back, 9 bases at V and 5 bases at J, with 16 bases in the middle. The length of the CDR3 is 13 residues. The CDR3 protein is CAIGTGGAYGYTF. CDR3 nucleotides: TGTGCCATAGGGACTGGGGGGGCATATGGCTACACCTTC.

This clone occurred once. V usage is TRBV7-2 and J usage is TRBJ2-5; 12 bases line up with TRBD2. The junction had 14 bases not matched to a gene; V was cut back by 1 base and J by 5 bases. The CDR3 extends over 19 amino acids. Germline CDR1 is SGHTA and CDR2 is FQGNSA. In nucleotides, the CDR3 is TGTGCCAGCAGCTTAGTTGCGTCTAGCGGGAGGGCCCTCCTTGAGACCCAGTACTTC. Its translation: CASSLVASSGRALLETQYF.

This clone was seen once. The chain links TRBV7-6 to TRBJ1-3; D is perhaps TRBD1 (5 bases). The CDR3 extends over 16 amino acids. The ends were cut back, 1 base at V and 1 base at J, with 11 bases in the middle. Germline V gene lookup returns CDR1 SGHVS and CDR2 FNYEAQ. CDR3 sequence (DNA): TGTGCCAGCAGCTTAGGGAACAGGATTTCTGGAAACACCATATATTTT. Protein: CASSLGNRISGNTIYF. The variable domain in full, with the rest retrieved from reference TRBV7-6 and TRBJ1-3, is GAGVSQSPRYKVTKRGQDVALRCDPISGHVSLYWYRQALGQGPEFLTYFNYEAQQDKSGLPNDRFSAERPEGSISTLTIQRTEQRDSAMYRCASSLGNRISGNTIYFGEGSWLTVV.

This clone has just one count. CDR3 in DNA: TGTGCCGTCCATGAACAGGGATTTGGCTACACCTTC. Its translation: CAVHEQGFGYTF. V and J are TRBV6-6 and TRBJ1-2; maybe TRBD1 (6 bases). This CDR3 has 12 residues. V was shortened by 11 bases and J by 7 bases, with 17 bases between the two germline ends. Germline CDR1 MNHNY, CDR2 SVGAGI (reference sequence).

CDR3 DNA: TGTGCCAGCAGCTTAATGACTAGCGGGAACACTTACCAAGAGACCCAGTACTTC. This gives the protein CASSLMTSGNTYQETQYF. The chain couples TRBV7-2 to TRBJ2-5, with 11 bases matching TRBD2. This CDR3 is built from 18 residues. V was pared by 2 bases and J by 0 bases, with 8 bases of the junction left unmatched. Germline CDR1 is SGHTA and CDR2 is FQGNSA.

This chain uses TRBV5-6 with TRBJ2-3; TRBD2 matches at 9 bases. CDR3 size: 15 residues. With V trimmed by 0 bases and J by 1 base, 0 bases remained unmatched. Germline-derived CDR1 and CDR2 are SGHDT and YYEEEE. The CDR3 spells CASSLVAGGTDTQYF. The CDR3 region has the DNA TGTGCCAGCAGCTTGGTAGCGGGGGGCACAGATACGCAGTATTTT. Combining the CDR3 with reference TRBV5-6 and TRBJ2-3 gives the whole variable domain DAGVTQSPTHLIKTRGQQVTLRCSPKSGHDTVSWYQQALGQGPQFIFQYYEEEERQRGNFPDRFSGHQFPNYSSELNVNALLLGDSALYLCASSLVAGGTDTQYFGPGTRLTVL.

A few counts support this clone. V usage is TRBV30 and J usage is TRBJ1-1; D is unresolved. The germline V gene has CDR1 GTSNPN and CDR2 SVGIG (reference sequence). This CDR3 is 13 amino acids long. V lost 3 bases to trimming and J lost 1 base, with 9 bases between them. In DNA, the CDR3 is TGTGCCTGGAGCCGGACTGAGAACACTGAAGCTTTCTTT. Translated, it gives CAWSRTENTEAFF.

The V and J genes are TRBV10-3 and TRBJ2-2; TRBD1 matches 9 bases. V gave up 6 bases and J gave up 5 bases; unmatched junction bases: 1. CDR3 length equals 13 residues. Germline CDR1 and CDR2: ENHRY and SYGVKD. The CDR3 DNA follows: TGTGCCATCAGCGACAGGGGGACCGGGGAGCTGTTTTTT. Translation: CAISDRGTGELFF.